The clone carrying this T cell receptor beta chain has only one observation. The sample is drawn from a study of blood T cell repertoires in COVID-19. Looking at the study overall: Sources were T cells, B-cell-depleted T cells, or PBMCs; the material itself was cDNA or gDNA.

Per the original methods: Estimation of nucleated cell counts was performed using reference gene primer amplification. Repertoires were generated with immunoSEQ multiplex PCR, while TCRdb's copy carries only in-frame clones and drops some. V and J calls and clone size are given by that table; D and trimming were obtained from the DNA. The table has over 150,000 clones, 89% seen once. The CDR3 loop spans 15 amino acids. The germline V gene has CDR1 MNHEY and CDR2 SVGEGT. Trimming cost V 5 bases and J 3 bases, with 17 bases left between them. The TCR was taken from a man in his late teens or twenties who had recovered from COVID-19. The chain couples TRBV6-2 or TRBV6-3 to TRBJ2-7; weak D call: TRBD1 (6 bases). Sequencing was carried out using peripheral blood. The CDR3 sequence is CASSLPPTGSYEQYF. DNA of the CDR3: TGTGCCAGCAGTCTTCCCCCTACAGGGAGCTACGAGCAGTACTTC.